These T cell receptor beta chains were read from a single sample in a study of blood T cells in healthy people across ages. One entry per CDR3 protein, called by TCRdb with MiXCR from the 5' RACE reads. The profile shows approximately 880,000 distinct CDR3 sequences, roughly 48% of them singletons. Sequencing was performed on blood. The receptors derive from a man aged 25-40 years in good health. Both conserved end residues are part of each CDR3. Fields, in order: V gene, clone size, J gene, D gene, CDR3 protein, CDR3 DNA. A D gene is named only where the DNA matches it firmly. A clone size is listed for some rows: how often the clone was seen (once, few, many), or a class if it is expanded.

TRBV7-2,once,TRBJ2-7,TRBD2,CASSSYLGTSSYEQYF,TGTGCCAGCAGCTCCTATCTAGGGACTAGTTCCTACGAGCAGTACTTC
TRBV9,.,TRBJ2-5,.,CASSVAAAGVLETQYF,TGTGCCAGCAGCGTAGCTGCGGCAGGGGTTTTGGAGACCCAGTACTTC
TRBV6-1,few,TRBJ2-3,TRBD2,CASSLQRGTDTQYF,TGTGCCAGCAGTCTGCAGCGGGGGACAGATACGCAGTATTTT
TRBV7-2,.,TRBJ2-3,.,CASSLQWGSTDTQYF,TGTGCCAGCAGCCTGCAGTGGGGTAGCACAGATACGCAGTATTTT
TRBV6-1,.,TRBJ2-3,.,CASSEGGMADTQYF,TGTGCCAGCAGTGAAGGGGGTATGGCAGATACGCAGTATTTT
TRBV7-7,.,TRBJ2-5,.,CASSPSVGVLETQYF,TGTGCCAGCAGCCCATCAGTAGGCGTATTAGAGACCCAGTACTTC
TRBV20-1,.,TRBJ1-2,.,CSAGAGILGYGYTF,TGCAGTGCTGGGGCAGGGATCCTGGGGTATGGCTACACCTTC
TRBV29-1,.,TRBJ2-7,TRBD1,CSASGTGSSYEQYF,TGCAGCGCATCCGGGACAGGGAGTTCCTACGAGCAGTACTTC
TRBV2,.,TRBJ2-3,TRBD1,CASTGRQGRDTQYF,TGTGCCAGCACAGGTCGACAGGGGAGAGATACGCAGTATTTT
TRBV29-1,.,TRBJ2-3,TRBD2,CSVNGGGNTDTQYF,TGCAGCGTTAATGGCGGGGGGAACACAGATACGCAGTATTTT
TRBV29-1,few,TRBJ2-7,TRBD2,CSVEDGAGDSYEQYF,TGCAGCGTTGAAGACGGAGCGGGGGATTCCTACGAGCAGTACTTC
TRBV18,few,TRBJ2-7,TRBD1,CASSPPGTAFDEQYF,TGTGCCAGCTCACCTCCCGGGACAGCTTTTGACGAGCAGTACTTC
TRBV27,few,TRBJ1-1,.,CASSFWRNTEAFF,TGTGCCAGCAGTTTCTGGCGGAACACTGAAGCTTTCTTT
TRBV27,.,TRBJ2-3,.,CASQMNTDTQYF,TGTGCCAGCCAGATGAACACAGATACGCAGTATTTT
TRBV4-2,few,TRBJ2-1,TRBD1,CASSPSRGQGAENEQFF,TGTGCCAGCAGCCCAAGCAGGGGACAGGGGGCGGAAAATGAGCAGTTCTTC
TRBV27,many,TRBJ2-1,.,CASTGFAEQFF,TGTGCCAGCACAGGGTTCGCTGAGCAGTTCTTC
TRBV6-5,.,TRBJ1-2,.,CAISYSTGHGYTF,TGTGCCATCAGTTACTCGACTGGGCATGGCTACACCTTC
TRBV30,.,TRBJ1-2,.,CAWSSGQFGYTF,TGTGCCTGGAGTTCAGGGCAATTCGGCTACACCTTC
TRBV29-1,.,TRBJ1-2,.,CSVGGGMDYGYTF,TGCAGCGTTGGGGGTGGGATGGACTATGGCTACACCTTC
TRBV12-3/TRBV12-4,.,TRBJ2-5,.,CASSGTGDNEQYF,TGTGCCAGCAGTGGGACTGGAGACAATGAGCAGTACTTC
TRBV29-1,.,TRBJ2-3,TRBD1,CSGRQGGTDTQYF,TGCAGCGGTAGACAGGGAGGCACAGATACGCAGTATTTT
TRBV28,few,TRBJ2-3,.,CASTDRDNTDTQYF,TGTGCCAGCACGGACCGGGACAACACAGATACGCAGTATTTT
TRBV20-1,.,TRBJ1-2,TRBD1,CSGDRSNYGYTF,TGCAGTGGGGACAGGTCTAACTATGGCTACACCTTC
TRBV6-1,few,TRBJ2-2,TRBD1,CASRPQGAKNTGELFF,TGTGCCAGCAGGCCACAGGGGGCGAAGAACACCGGGGAGCTGTTTTTT
TRBV4-3,few,TRBJ2-7,.,CASSQDGQGGREQYF,TGCGCCAGCAGCCAAGATGGCCAGGGAGGTCGCGAGCAGTACTTC
TRBV29-1,few,TRBJ2-3,.,CSAGTDTQYF,TGCAGCGCCGGAACGGATACGCAGTATTTT
TRBV12-3/TRBV12-4,.,TRBJ1-2,TRBD1,CASSTGERNYGYTF,TGTGCCAGCAGTACAGGGGAGAGGAACTATGGCTACACCTTC
TRBV20-1,few,TRBJ2-3,TRBD2,CSARDPSKGLASGADTQYF,TGCAGTGCTAGAGATCCATCTAAGGGACTAGCGTCGGGAGCAGATACGCAGTATTTT
TRBV29-1,.,TRBJ2-1,TRBD2,CSATGLAGGGQETQFF,TGCAGCGCCACGGGGCTAGCGGGAGGAGGTCAAGAGACCCAGTTCTTC
TRBV5-1,.,TRBJ2-4,.,CASRAGTAKNIQYF,TGCGCCAGCAGGGCGGGGACAGCTAAAAACATTCAGTACTTC
TRBV7-8,.,TRBJ2-1,TRBD2,CASGTGGLAGEFYNGQFF,TGTGCCAGCGGAACTGGGGGACTAGCGGGAGAGTTCTACAATGGGCAGTTCTTC
TRBV4-2,.,TRBJ2-2,TRBD2,CASSHSGRAGGRELFF,TGTGCCAGCAGCCATTCGGGACGAGCGGGGGGTCGGGAGCTGTTTTTT
TRBV5-5,.,TRBJ2-3,TRBD1,CASSWYRGNTQYF,TGTGCCAGCAGCTGGTACAGGGGAAATACGCAGTATTTT
TRBV20-1,.,TRBJ1-5,.,CSASPGNQPQHF,TGCAGTGCTAGTCCTGGCAATCAGCCCCAGCATTTT
TRBV18,.,TRBJ2-7,.,CASSPAKGPYEQYF,TGTGCCAGCTCACCAGCGAAAGGACCTTACGAGCAGTACTTC
TRBV6-2/TRBV6-3,.,TRBJ2-3,.,CASAGTGRHTQYF,TGTGCCAGCGCCGGAACAGGGCGGCATACGCAGTATTTT
TRBV20-1,.,TRBJ2-1,.,CSARVTGSYNEQFF,TGCAGTGCTAGAGTGACGGGGTCCTACAATGAGCAGTTCTTC
TRBV7-2,.,TRBJ2-1,.,CAGSLSGSGEQFF,TGTGCCGGCAGCTTATCAGGGTCGGGTGAGCAGTTCTTC
TRBV4-1,once,TRBJ2-1,TRBD2,CASSRMASGTLYNEQFF,TGCGCCAGCAGCCGAATGGCTAGCGGGACGTTATACAATGAGCAGTTCTTC
TRBV6-2/TRBV6-3,few,TRBJ2-7,.,CASSYEAGPYEQYF,TGTGCCAGCAGTTACGAGGCAGGCCCCTACGAGCAGTACTTC
TRBV6-5,.,TRBJ2-7,TRBD1,CASSWTGDLYEQYF,TGTGCCAGCAGTTGGACAGGGGATCTTTACGAGCAGTACTTC
TRBV20-1,.,TRBJ2-6,.,CSASGESGANVLTF,TGCAGTGCTAGCGGGGAATCTGGGGCCAACGTCCTGACTTTC
TRBV4-3,many,TRBJ2-3,TRBD2,CASSQAAGAGGPTDTQYF,TGCGCCAGCAGCCAAGCTGCTGGGGCGGGGGGGCCCACAGATACGCAGTATTTT
TRBV3-1,.,TRBJ2-1,.,CASSQDSRGGNEQFF,TGTGCCAGCAGCCAAGATAGCCGTGGCGGCAATGAGCAGTTCTTC
TRBV9,.,TRBJ1-6,.,CASSPGYTAAYNSPLHF,TGTGCCAGCAGCCCCGGTTATACGGCCGCCTATAATTCACCCCTCCACTTT
TRBV6-5,few,TRBJ2-3,.,CASSYSRQGTDTQYF,TGTGCCAGCAGTTACTCGAGACAGGGCACAGATACGCAGTATTTT
TRBV25-1,.,TRBJ2-7,TRBD1,CASASQPGQGPYEQYF,TGTGCCAGCGCCTCTCAACCGGGACAGGGCCCCTACGAGCAGTACTTC
TRBV29-1,.,TRBJ1-2,.,CSVAGGPNPGYTF,TGCAGCGTCGCGGGGGGGCCAAACCCTGGCTACACCTTC
TRBV3-1,.,TRBJ2-2,.,CASSQGRIGELFF,TGTGCCAGCAGCCAAGGGCGGATCGGGGAGCTGTTTTTT
TRBV4-1,once,TRBJ1-2,TRBD1,CASSQGPGGSYGYTF,TGCGCCAGCAGCCAAGGGCCAGGGGGCTCCTATGGCTACACCTTC
TRBV12-3/TRBV12-4,.,TRBJ2-1,.,CASSLSGMGLSYNEQFF,TGTGCCAGCAGTTTAAGTGGAATGGGGTTGTCCTACAATGAGCAGTTCTTC
TRBV20-1,.,TRBJ1-2,.,CSANNFVEVNYGYTF,TGCAGTGCTAATAATTTTGTCGAGGTCAACTATGGCTACACCTTC